The source of this T cell receptor (beta chain) is a study of control samples from healthy donors and cancer patients. Sequenced by immunoSEQ multiplex PCR; TCRdb stores in-frame clones only, minus some. This repertoire shows more than 100,000 clones, approximately 90% found once; its top ten account for 7.8%. Trimming took off 8 bases at V and 3 bases at J, with 13 bases between the two ends. Germline V lookup: CDR1 LGHNA, CDR2 YSLEER. The CDR3 sequence is 13 residues long. The sample was blood. The TCR comes from a woman younger than 35 in good health. The chain is built from TRBV4-3 and TRBJ1-1; D is undetermined. The CDR3 protein is CASSRKADTEAFF. CDR3 coding DNA: TGCGCCAGCTCCAGGAAAGCGGACACTGAAGCTTTCTTT.